The 27 T cell receptor beta chains given below trace back to one sample, sequenced in a study of OX40 agonist ivuxolimab in advanced cancers. The method was immunoSEQ multiplex PCR; TCRdb's version includes in-frame clones alone and lacks a portion of them. The sample holds nearly 25,000 clones; 60% to 80% are singletons and the top ten take roughly 13%. The sample here was CD4+ or CD8+ T cells sorted from blood, taken in a trial of the OX40 agonist ivuxolimab. These receptor sequences come from an adult with an advanced solid tumor such as melanoma, head and neck, liver or kidney cancer.

The gene calls are TRBV9 and TRBJ2-3; possible D gene TRBD1, 5 bases. Trimming left V 0 bases short and J 2 bases short, with 16 bases between. The CDR3 is 17 amino acids. Germline assignment: CDR1 SGDLS and CDR2 YYNGEE. The CDR3 DNA reads TGTGCCAGCAGCGTAGAGGGTGGGGCGGTCTCCACAGATACGCAGTATTTT. It codes for CASSVEGGAVSTDTQYF.

The chain recombines TRBV7-7 with TRBJ2-1; D ambiguous. The CDR3 loop spans 13 amino acids. Trimming left V 5 bases short and J 5 bases short, with 10 bases between. Germline V gene lookup returns CDR1 SSHAT and CDR2 FNYEAQ (reference sequence). The CDR3 coding sequence is TGTGCCAGCAGCATAAACCGGGACAATGAGCAGTTCTTC. Protein sequence: CASSINRDNEQFF.

The V call is TRBV11-1, the J call TRBJ2-7; no definite D call. The CDR3 is made up of 14 amino acids. V lost 1 base to trimming and J lost 4 bases, with 11 bases between them. Germline V CDR1 and CDR2: SGHAT, FQDESV (reference sequence). This chain's CDR3 is CASSLEVGRYEQYF. The CDR3 DNA is TGTGCCAGCAGCTTAGAAGTAGGTCGGTACGAGCAGTACTTC.

V gene TRBV2 combines with J gene TRBJ1-5; TRBD1 agrees at 9 bases. This CDR3 has 15 residues. Germline CDR1 is SNHLY and CDR2 is FYNNEI. Unmatched junction bases numbered 8, after V lost 7 bases and J lost 4 bases. CDR3 coding DNA: TGTGCCAGCATGCGACAGGGGGGTTTAAATCAGCCCCAGCATTTT. Translated, it gives CASMRQGGLNQPQHF. Using reference TRBV2 and TRBJ1-5 for the parts outside the CDR3, the full variable domain is EPEVTQTPSHQVTQMGQEVILRCVPISNHLYFYWYRQILGQKVEFLVSFYNNEISEKSEIFDDQFSVERPDGSNFTLKIRSTKLEDSAMYFCASMRQGGLNQPQHFGDGTRLSIL.

This chain connects TRBV11-2 to TRBJ1-1; no clear D gene. V lost 1 base to trimming and J lost 0 bases, with 12 bases between them. Germline V gene lookup returns CDR1 SGHAT and CDR2 FQNNGV. The CDR3 covers 16 residues. CDR3 nucleotide sequence: TGTGCCAGCAGCTTAGGATTCGGATTGATGAACACTGAAGCTTTCTTT. Protein: CASSLGFGLMNTEAFF.

The CDR3, as DNA: TGTGCCAGCCGCCTTTCCCCGGGGTCCAATTCACCCCTCCACTTT. This codes for CASRLSPGSNSPLHF. The chain couples TRBV6-1 to TRBJ1-6; D is ambiguous. Germline values: CDR1 MNHNS, CDR2 SASEGT. There are 15 residues in the CDR3. V was cut by 8 bases and J by 7 bases, with 18 bases left in between.

This chain links TRBV7-9 with TRBJ1-6; D not resolved. CDR3 length: 13 residues. V lost 3 bases and J lost 8, with 8 bases in between. Germline CDR1 and CDR2: SEHNR and FQNEAQ (reference sequence). The CDR3 protein is CASSLRFDSPLHF. For the CDR3, the DNA is TGTGCCAGCAGCTTGAGATTCGATTCACCCCTCCACTTT. The whole variable domain, filled in from reference TRBV7-9 and TRBJ1-6, reads DTGVSQNPRHKITKRGQNVTFRCDPISEHNRLYWYRQTLGQGPEFLTYFQNEAQLEKSRLLSDRFSAERPKGSFSTLEIQRTEQGDSAMYLCASSLRFDSPLHFGNGTRLTVT.

This chain joins TRBV4-1 and TRBJ2-1; D tentatively reads TRBD1 or TRBD2 (6 bases each). The V gene's germline CDR1 is MGHRA and CDR2 YSYEKL. This CDR3 is built from 20 residues. V was clipped by 4 bases and J by 0 bases, with 25 bases between them. CDR3: CASSPSGGGGGSSSYNEQFF. The DNA for the CDR3 is TGCGCCAGCAGCCCTAGTGGAGGGGGTGGCGGTTCGAGCTCCTACAATGAGCAGTTCTTC.

V usage is TRBV5-1 and J usage is TRBJ2-5, with 7 bases that match TRBD2. The last part of the DNA fits TRBJ2-7 better; the J call may be wrong. The germline V gene has CDR1 SGHRS and CDR2 YFSETQ. The CDR3 consists of 15 residues. The CDR3 loop reads CASSFGGRDLYEQYF. DNA of the CDR3: TGCGCCAGCAGCTTCGGGGGGAGAGACCTCTACGAGCAGTACTTC.

The V and J genes are TRBV6-1 and TRBJ2-3, with D tentatively TRBD1 (6 bases). CDR1 is MNHNS and CDR2 is SASEGT in the germline V gene. The CDR3 spans 14 residues. V lost 3 bases, J lost 2 bases, and 9 bases lay in between. CDR3 residues: CASSEGTITDTQYF. For the CDR3, the DNA is TGTGCCAGCAGTGAGGGGACAATCACAGATACGCAGTATTTT.

The V and J genes are TRBV9 and TRBJ2-1; 9 bases match TRBD2. CDR3 length equals 15 residues. The V segment lost 2 bases and the J segment 5 bases; nucleotides outside the gene matches: 5. Germline V CDR1 and CDR2: SGDLS, YYNGEE. The CDR3 spells CASSVGTSPHNEQFF. DNA of the CDR3: TGTGCCAGCAGCGTGGGGACTAGCCCCCACAATGAGCAGTTCTTC.

In its sample, this clone ranks as medium-sized. The V gene is TRBV5-6, the J gene TRBJ1-5; 7 bases fit TRBD1. Germline CDR1 and CDR2: SGHDT and YYEEEE. After removal of 1 base from V and 2 bases from J, the junction contained 9 bases not matched to a gene. The CDR3 sequence is 17 residues long. The CDR3 is CASSLFRTGSGNQPQHF. The CDR3 nucleotides are TGTGCCAGCAGCTTGTTTAGGACAGGATCGGGCAATCAGCCCCAGCATTTT.

V is TRBV7-8 and J is TRBJ1-4, with D unresolved. V lost 1 base and J 8 bases, leaving 17 bases between the germline ends. The V gene's germline CDR1 is SGHVS and CDR2 FQNEAQ. The CDR3 loop spans 16 amino acids. The CDR3 DNA sequence: TGTGCCAGCAGCTTAGGGTCCGGCACTGGACCCGAAAAACTGTTTTTT. Its protein is CASSLGSGTGPEKLFF.

The J gene is TRBJ1-4, the V gene TRBV30; D may be TRBD1 (5 bases). The CDR3 totals 14 residues. Germline assignment: CDR1 GTSNPN and CDR2 SVGIG (reference sequence). V was cut by 5 bases and J by 5 bases, with 15 bases left in between. CDR3 nucleotides: TGTGCCTGGGCCAGGGATGGGGGAAATGAAAAACTGTTTTTT. It translates to CAWARDGGNEKLFF.

This rearrangement joins TRBV7-9 to TRBJ1-1; maybe TRBD1 (5 bases). The V gene lost 5 bases and the J gene lost 0 bases, with 19 bases spanning the gap. Germline V lookup: CDR1 SEHNR, CDR2 FQNEAQ (reference sequence). The CDR3 extends over 17 amino acids. The CDR3 DNA sequence: TGTGCCAGCAGCGGTCGGGTCGGGGGGACCATGAACACTGAAGCTTTCTTT. Its protein is CASSGRVGGTMNTEAFF.

This clone was seen a few times. The rearrangement links TRBV21-1 to TRBJ2-7; the table gives TRBD2 as D, unverified against the DNA. TRBV21-1 is a documented pseudogene. The CDR3 length is 14 residues. The CDR3 protein is CASSPTRGTDEQYF. CDR3 bases: TGTGCCAGCAGCCCAACCCGGGGTACGGACGAGCAGTACTTC.

The chain uses TRBV29-1 and TRBJ2-5, with 11 bases lining up with TRBD1. CDR3 length: 14 residues. Germline lookup yields CDR1 SQVTM and CDR2 ANQGSEA. V was clipped by 4 bases and J by 5 bases; unmatched bases: 6. The CDR3 here is CSVARTGGAETQYF. CDR3 nucleotides: TGCAGCGTTGCACGGACAGGGGGCGCCGAGACCCAGTACTTC.

This clone occurred a few times. The chain combines TRBV11-2 with TRBJ2-7, with D tentatively TRBD1 or TRBD2 (5 bases each). V lost 0 bases and J 6 bases, leaving 6 bases between the germline ends. Germline-derived CDR1 and CDR2 are SGHAT and FQNNGV. The CDR3 covers 12 residues. CDR3 sequence reads: CASSLERGEQYF. The CDR3 bases are TGTGCCAGCAGCTTAGAGAGGGGCGAGCAGTACTTC.

The V and J genes are TRBV5-1 and TRBJ2-2; D not certain. Germline V gives CDR1 SGHRS, CDR2 YFSETQ. Trimming removed 7 bases from V and 1 base from J, with 8 bases in between. The CDR3 is 13 amino acids. Written as DNA, the CDR3 is TGCGCCAGCTGTGACCGGAACACCGGGGAGCTGTTTTTT. Protein product: CASCDRNTGELFF.

The J gene is TRBJ1-4, the V gene TRBV5-1; 7 nucleotides align to TRBD1. The CDR3 totals 14 residues. Trimming took 4 bases from V and 5 from J; bases not matched to a gene: 5. Looked up from germline, CDR1 is SGHRS and CDR2 is YFSETQ. The CDR3 region is CASSRDSQNEKLFF. The CDR3 nucleotides are TGCGCCAGCAGCCGGGACAGCCAGAATGAAAAACTGTTTTTT.

This chain connects TRBV19 to TRBJ2-1; unclear D gene. V lost 4 bases and J 2 bases, leaving 12 bases between the germline ends. CDR3 length equals 15 residues. The germline V gene encodes CDR1 LNHDA and CDR2 SQIVND (reference sequence). This CDR3 reads CASSKAFWTYNEQFF. CDR3 in DNA: TGTGCCAGTAGTAAGGCGTTTTGGACCTACAATGAGCAGTTCTTC.

The chain links TRBV5-8 to TRBJ1-4; possibly TRBD1 for D (5 bases). The V end lost 5 bases, the J end lost 1 base, and 9 bases lay between the germline ends. CDR1 is SGHTS, CDR2 YDEGEE, per germline. This CDR3 comprises 14 residues. This CDR3 reads CASRRGVTNEKLFF. In DNA form, the CDR3 reads TGTGCCAGCAGGAGGGGAGTAACTAATGAAAAACTGTTTTTT.

This chain connects TRBV7-9 to TRBJ1-1; 10 positions match TRBD1. The CDR3 consists of 13 residues. J lost 11 bases, V lost 4 bases, and 7 bases had no gene match. Germline lookup yields CDR1 SEHNR and CDR2 FQNEAQ (reference sequence). The CDR3 is CASSSPGTGEAFF. DNA for the CDR3: TGTGCCAGCAGCTCCCCCGGGACAGGGGAGGCTTTCTTT.

In this sample, this clone turned up a few times. The chain couples TRBV19 to TRBJ1-5; TRBD1 matches 7 bases. This CDR3 has 15 amino acids. Germline V lookup: CDR1 LNHDA, CDR2 SQIVND (reference sequence). Trimming at V came to 7 bases and at J to 6 bases, leaving 12 bases not matched to a gene. CDR3 sequence reads: CASTSETGSTQPQHF. The CDR3 DNA is TGTGCCAGTACGTCCGAGACAGGGTCTACTCAGCCCCAGCATTTT. Full variable domain (outside the CDR3, taken from reference TRBV19 and TRBJ1-5): DGGITQSPKYLFRKEGQNVTLSCEQNLNHDAMYWYRQDPGQGLRLIYYSQIVNDFQKGDIAEGYSVSREKKESFPLTVTSAQKNPTAFYLCASTSETGSTQPQHFGDGTRLSIL.

The chain couples TRBV7-9 to TRBJ1-2; D is possibly TRBD1 (5 bases). The germline V gene encodes CDR1 SEHNR and CDR2 FQNEAQ (reference sequence). The CDR3 is 14 residues long. Trimming removed 4 bases at V and 1 base at J, with 10 bases between. The CDR3 here is CASSYHQGNYGYTF. In DNA, the CDR3 is TGTGCCAGCAGCTACCATCAGGGTAACTATGGCTACACCTTC.

This clone was found once. The genes are TRBV4-1 and TRBJ1-2; D ambiguous. V was clipped by 4 bases and J by 4 bases, with 19 bases between them. CDR1 MGHRA and CDR2 YSYEKL come from the germline V gene. The CDR3 totals 16 residues. DNA of the CDR3: TGCGCCAGCAGCCCTTTCGGGCAGAGCGTTGGCTATGGCTACACCTTC. Protein: CASSPFGQSVGYGYTF.

The chain recombines TRBV7-2 with TRBJ1-2; 9 bases match TRBD1. The length of the CDR3 is 17 residues. Losses at the gene ends were 5 bases for V and 2 bases for J; bases not matched to a gene: 12. Germline V CDR1 and CDR2: SGHTA, FQGNSA. CDR3 DNA sequence: TGTGCCAGCAGCCCAGTCTTTTACAGGGGGCAAAACTATGGCTACACCTTC. This translates into CASSPVFYRGQNYGYTF.